The 7 T cell receptor beta chains reported below all come from one sample, sequenced in a study of cytomegalovirus exposure and HLA in healthy donors. With 60 Vbeta and 13 Jbeta primers, the PCR was carried out. The method was immunoSEQ multiplex PCR; TCRdb's version includes in-frame clones alone and lacks a portion of them. The repertoire consists of 90,000 to 120,000 clones, with around three quarters occurring once and the leading ten covering roughly 2.6%. Sequenced input: PBMCs. These receptors were obtained from a man aged 50 to 59 in good health and CMV-seropositive.

The V and J genes are TRBV5-1 and TRBJ2-1; 12 nucleotides agree with TRBD2. After removal of 4 bases from V and 7 bases from J, the junction contained 9 bases not matched to a gene. Germline V gene sequence: CDR1 SGHRS, CDR2 YFSETQ. CDR3 size: 16 residues. The CDR3 loop is CASSAGTSGLRNEQFF. Here the CDR3 DNA reads TGCGCCAGCAGCGCGGGGACTAGCGGGTTACGAAATGAGCAGTTCTTC.

The CDR3 DNA follows: TGCGCCAGCAGCTTGGAGCCTAGCGGGGGGCTGGAGACCCAGTACTTC. Translation gives CASSLEPSGGLETQYF. This chain uses TRBV5-1 with TRBJ2-5, with TRBD2 matching over 11 bases. V shed 0 bases, J shed 5 bases, and the junction held 6 bases outside the gene matches. Germline loops: CDR1 SGHRS, CDR2 YFSETQ. CDR3 length: 16 amino acids.

This clone was picked up a small number of times. This chain links TRBV5-5 with TRBJ2-3, with 9 bases lining up with TRBD1. The CDR3 is made up of 15 amino acids. The germline CDR1 and CDR2 sequences are SGHKS and YYEKEE (reference sequence). V dropped 1 base and J dropped 5; count of bases not matched to a gene: 5. DNA for the CDR3: TGTGCCAGCAGCTTGACAGGGGGCTATGGAGATACGCAGTATTTT. This translates into CASSLTGGYGDTQYF.

V usage is TRBV5-1 and J usage is TRBJ2-7; D possibly corresponds to TRBD2 (6 bases). The CDR3 spans 15 residues. Germline V gene lookup returns CDR1 SGHRS and CDR2 YFSETQ. V shed 0 bases and J shed 6 bases, with 16 bases lying between them. CDR3 in DNA: TGCGCCAGCAGCTTGGGCGGCGGGGATACGGGCGAGCAGTACTTC. Translating it yields CASSLGGGDTGEQYF.

Concerning this clone itself: A junction end diverges from the germline sequence, so it may reflect a read error. This sequence joins TRBV14 and TRBJ2-1, with 7 bases identical to TRBD1. Germline loops: CDR1 SGHDN, CDR2 FVKESK. This CDR3 comprises 13 residues. The CDR3 reads CASSQTGVDEQLF. The DNA for the CDR3 is TGTGCCAGCAGCCAAACAGGGGTAGATGAGCAGCTCTTC.

The gene calls are TRBV6-1 and TRBJ2-7, with D unclear. The CDR3 has 14 amino acids. Germline CDR1 is MNHNS and CDR2 is SASEGT. V gave up 5 bases and J gave up 0 bases, with 11 bases separating them. The CDR3 spells CASSLTGYSYEQYF. CDR3 DNA: TGTGCCAGCAGTCTAACCGGGTACTCCTACGAGCAGTACTTC.

The J gene is TRBJ2-7, the V gene TRBV29-1; TRBD2 matches 14 bases. The CDR3 loop spans 15 amino acids. The J segment lost 2 bases and the V segment lost 1 base, leaving 1 base of the junction unmatched. The germline gives CDR1 SQVTM, CDR2 ANQGSEA. The CDR3 bases are TGCAGCGTTGAAGGGACTAGCGGGGGGCCCTACGAGCAGTACTTC. This sequence encodes CSVEGTSGGPYEQYF.